This T cell receptor beta chain was sequenced during a study of cytomegalovirus exposure and HLA in healthy donors. CDR3 length: 12 amino acids. V dropped 1 base and J dropped 7 bases, with 9 bases sitting between them. Germline V gene lookup returns CDR1 SGHNT and CDR2 YYREEE (reference sequence). The protocol was immunoSEQ multiplex PCR, while the TCRdb copy is restricted to in-frame clones and leaves out a portion. The sample has about 250,000 clones; about 90% are singletons. This chain joins TRBV5-4 and TRBJ2-7, with D hard to call. Material: PBMCs. The source is a man younger than 35 in good health and CMV-seropositive. CDR3 sequence (DNA): TGTGCCAGCAGCTTGTCATCCGGGGAGCAGTACTTC. Protein: CASSLSSGEQYF.